Following are 20 T cell receptor beta chains from one sample sequenced in a study of blood T cell repertoires in COVID-19. TCRdb's table, derived via immunoSEQ multiplex PCR, lists solely in-frame clones and lacks some. Of about 350,000 clones in the sample, about nine tenths were seen once. The sequenced sample consisted of PBMCs or T cells enriched from blood (not recorded which). The receptors derive from a woman aged 25 to 45 who had been exposed to COVID-19.

J is TRBJ1-5 and V is TRBV18; 9 bases agree with TRBD1. CDR3 size: 16 residues. Germline V gene data show CDR1 as KGHSH and CDR2 as LQKENI. Trimming at V came to 0 bases and at J to 6 bases, leaving 6 bases not matched to a gene. The CDR3 nucleotides are TGTGCCAGCTCACCACCGGGACAGGGTTGGGGTCAGCCCCAGCATTTT. Translated: CASSPPGQGWGQPQHF. The whole variable domain, filled in from reference TRBV18 and TRBJ1-5, reads NAGVMQNPRHLVRRRGQEARLRCSPMKGHSHVYWYRQLPEEGLKFMVYLQKENIIDESGMPKERFSAEFPKEGPSILRIQQVVRGDSAAYFCASSPPGQGWGQPQHFGDGTRLSIL.

A few counts support this clone. The sample contains more than one DNA sequence encoding this CDR3. The V gene is TRBV18, the J gene TRBJ2-7, with D possibly TRBD1 on 5 matching bases. The germline gives CDR1 KGHSH, CDR2 LQKENI. This CDR3 contains 14 residues. Trimming stripped 0 bases from V and 4 bases from J, with 10 bases between. The CDR3 coding sequence is TGTGCCAGCTCACCACCCGGGCAGGGTTACGAGCAGTACTTC. It codes for CASSPPGQGYEQYF.

The J gene is TRBJ1-5, the V gene TRBV6-4; D is undetermined. This CDR3 has 13 residues. CDR1 MRHNA and CDR2 SNTAGT come from the germline V gene. V lost 5 bases to trimming and J lost 5 bases, with 10 bases between them. The CDR3 DNA reads TGTGCCAGCAGTCTCACCGAGGATCAGCCCCAGCATTTT. Its translation: CASSLTEDQPQHF.

This clone is a singleton in its sample. The genes are TRBV6-5 and TRBJ2-4; D remains ambiguous. Between the trimmed V and J ends, which lost 7 bases and 6 bases, there was a span of 16 bases. Germline CDR1 MNHEY, CDR2 SVGAGI. This CDR3 contains 14 residues. CDR3 nucleotide sequence: TGTGCCAGCAATCTAGACCGGTGGCGAAACATTCAGTACTTC. Amino acid sequence: CASNLDRWRNIQYF.

The chain links TRBV12-5 to TRBJ2-7, with a possible D match to TRBD1 (5 bases). The CDR3 sequence is 16 residues long. The V end was cut by 0 bases, the J end by 1 base, with 13 bases between. Looked up from germline, CDR1 is LGHNT and CDR2 is FRNRAP. The CDR3 loop is CASGLVPWGGSYEQYF. DNA for the CDR3: TGTGCTAGTGGTTTGGTACCATGGGGCGGATCCTACGAGCAGTACTTC.

V is TRBV27 and J is TRBJ1-4; possible D gene TRBD1, 6 bases. CDR1 MNHEY and CDR2 SMNVEV come from the germline V gene (reference sequence). The germline V and J ends were trimmed by 4 bases and 6 bases, with 15 bases remaining between them. The CDR3 is 15 amino acids. The CDR3 here is CASSWGPGSDEKLFF. The CDR3 DNA follows: TGTGCCAGCAGTTGGGGGCCAGGGAGTGATGAAAAACTGTTTTTT. Looking up the rest from reference TRBV27 and TRBJ1-4 gives the full variable domain: EAQVTQNPRYLITVTGKKLTVTCSQNMNHEYMSWYRQDPGLGLRQIYYSMNVEVTDKGDVPEGYKVSRKEKRNFPLILESPSPNQTSLYFCASSWGPGSDEKLFFGSGTQLSVL.

The chain combines TRBV3-1 (or the pseudogene TRBV3-2) with TRBJ1-2, with a tentative D call TRBD1 (5 bases). The CDR3 has 16 amino acids. Per the germline V gene, CDR1 is LGHDT and CDR2 is YNNKEL (reference sequence). V was clipped by 2 bases and J by 4 bases, with 17 bases between them. As DNA, the CDR3 is TGTGCCAGCAGCCAAAGGGGTACTACAGAGTTCTATGGCTACACCTTC. It codes for CASSQRGTTEFYGYTF.

The chain has TRBV14 and TRBJ2-5, with a weak D call TRBD2 (5 bases). The germline gives CDR1 SGHDN, CDR2 FVKESK. Trimming cost V 1 base and J 5 bases, with 5 bases left between them. CDR3 size: 12 residues. DNA of the CDR3: TGTGCCAGCAGCCAAGGCGGGGAGACCCAGTACTTC. It yields the protein CASSQGGETQYF.

This clone was recorded once. The V gene is TRBV5-1, the J gene TRBJ1-6; weak D call: TRBD1 (5 bases). The CDR3 is made up of 16 amino acids. V was pared by 2 bases and J by 10 bases, with 19 bases between. In germline, CDR1 is SGHRS, CDR2 YFSETQ. In DNA, the CDR3 is TGCGCCAGCAGCTTCCCGTGGAGGGGACTCGAATCACCCCTCCACTTT. Translation gives CASSFPWRGLESPLHF. The full variable domain, rest sourced from reference TRBV5-1 and TRBJ1-6, is KAGVTQTPRYLIKTRGQQVTLSCSPISGHRSVSWYQQTPGQGLQFLFEYFSETQRNKGNFPGRFSGRQFSNSRSEMNVSTLELGDSALYLCASSFPWRGLESPLHFGNGTRLTVT.

The rearrangement uses TRBV6-1 and TRBJ2-3; D is undetermined. The CDR3 consists of 14 residues. V was cut by 2 bases and J by 2 bases, with 8 bases left in between. Germline V lookup: CDR1 MNHNS, CDR2 SASEGT. The CDR3 DNA reads TGTGCCAGCAGTGAAAGAACCTACACAGATACGCAGTATTTT. It is translated as CASSERTYTDTQYF.

In regard to this clone: This CDR3 is also generated by other DNA sequences in the sample. This chain joins TRBV12-3 or TRBV12-4 and TRBJ1-3; D unclear. Trimming took off 7 bases at V and 4 bases at J, with 8 bases between the two ends. There are 12 residues in the CDR3. The CDR3 loop is CASTPSGNTIYF. CDR3 nucleotide sequence: TGTGCCAGCACCCCTTCGGGAAACACCATATATTTT.

The chain recombines TRBV6-5 with TRBJ2-7; TRBD1 might be the D (6 bases). The V end was cut by 2 bases, the J end by 3 bases, with 14 bases between. CDR1 MNHEY and CDR2 SVGAGI come from the germline V gene. CDR3 length: 15 amino acids. CDR3 in amino acids: CASSYVPQGHYEQYF. For the CDR3, the DNA is TGTGCCAGCAGTTACGTGCCTCAGGGACACTACGAGCAGTACTTC.

J is TRBJ1-5 and V is TRBV7-2; TRBD1 is a possible D gene (5 bases). Germline V gives CDR1 SGHTA, CDR2 FQGNSA. Trimming stripped 3 bases from V and 4 bases from J, with 13 bases between. CDR3 length equals 15 residues. CDR3 DNA: TGTGCCAGCAGCTTGATTCGACAGTCGAATCAGCCCCAGCATTTT. Translation gives CASSLIRQSNQPQHF.

This chain connects TRBV12-5 to TRBJ2-1; the D gene is possibly TRBD2 (5 bases). The CDR3 length is 16 residues. V shed 6 bases and J shed 1 base, with 16 bases lying between them. Germline CDR1 and CDR2: LGHNT and FRNRAP. CDR3 in DNA: TGTGCTAGTGGCACTCAAAGCGGCTTATCCTACAATGAGCAGTTCTTC. It is translated as CASGTQSGLSYNEQFF.

A word on this clone: Other DNA sequences of this sample code for an identical CDR3. V is TRBV3-1 (or the pseudogene TRBV3-2) and J is TRBJ1-3; D is ambiguous. Trimming removed 0 bases from V and 4 bases from J, with 10 bases in between. The CDR3 is made up of 15 amino acids. Per germline, CDR1 LGHDT and CDR2 YNNKEL (reference sequence). The CDR3 loop reads CASSQDAGSGNTIYF. The CDR3 coding sequence is TGTGCCAGCAGCCAAGATGCCGGGTCCGGAAACACCATATATTTT.

The V gene is TRBV7-6, the J gene TRBJ2-5, with 10 nucleotides matching TRBD1. The trim removed 5 bases at V and 1 base at J, leaving 4 bases unmatched. Germline values: CDR1 SGHVS, CDR2 FNYEAQ. The CDR3 spans 15 residues. The CDR3 bases are TGTGCCAGCAGCACGGGACAGGGGTCCCAAGAGACCCAGTACTTC. Its protein product is CASSTGQGSQETQYF.

This clone has a count of ten or more. The chain combines TRBV27 with TRBJ2-7; TRBD2 matches at 8 bases. Germline lookup yields CDR1 MNHEY and CDR2 SMNVEV (reference sequence). This CDR3 comprises 14 residues. V lost 5 bases and J lost 0; bases outside the gene matches: 3. As DNA, the CDR3 is TGTGCCAGCAGTCTGGGACTAGTCTCCTACGAGCAGTACTTC. Amino acids: CASSLGLVSYEQYF.

The CDR3 bases are TGCGCCAGCAGTGAGTCGACAGTAAGCCGGGACACCTTC. This encodes CASSESTVSRDTF. This chain links TRBV10-2 with TRBJ1-2; TRBD1 is a possible D gene (5 bases). There are 13 residues in the CDR3. Germline loops: CDR1 WSHSY, CDR2 SAAADI. V gave up 0 bases and J gave up 12 bases, with 14 bases separating them.

This chain links TRBV28 with TRBJ1-2, with a possible D match to TRBD1 (5 bases). Germline CDR1 MDHEN, CDR2 SYDVKM. The CDR3 runs 13 residues. Trimming left V 6 bases short and J 8 bases short, with 16 bases between. DNA of the CDR3: TGTGCCAGCAGCATCCCAGGGCGGGGCGGCTACACCTTC. Translating it yields CASSIPGRGGYTF.

The gene calls are TRBV4-2 and TRBJ1-2; TRBD1 matches 10 bases. Trimming removed 3 bases from V and 1 base from J; junction bases left unmatched: 11. The CDR3 has 18 amino acids. Germline-derived CDR1 and CDR2 are LGHNA and YNFKEQ. The CDR3 loop is CASSHPDRGLIFNYGYTF. CDR3 nucleotide sequence: TGTGCCAGCAGCCATCCAGACAGGGGGCTTATTTTTAACTATGGCTACACCTTC.